What follows describes a single T cell receptor (beta chain). No antigen is known for it. These data are taken from a study of human CD8 memory T cell subsets. General study results and limits: Between stem-like memory and precursor exhausted T cell repertoires, overlap was minimal.

This CDR3 is 14 amino acids long. The source of the RNA was duplicate vials containing over 130,000 sorted CD8+ T cells for each subset. UMI-labeled 5' RACE was the method by which TCR beta libraries were made. TCRdb re-called the 5' RACE reads and gives one entry per CDR3 protein, without DNA. This sample's table has some 10,000 distinct CDR3 sequences. V usage is TRBV12-3 or TRBV12-4 and J usage is TRBJ2-5; TCRdb designates TRBD1, a call that cannot be tested without DNA. The sequence was obtained from a human donor in good health. Sequenced sample: CD8+ T cells from PBMCs. CDR3 sequence: CASSLPLGGETQYF.